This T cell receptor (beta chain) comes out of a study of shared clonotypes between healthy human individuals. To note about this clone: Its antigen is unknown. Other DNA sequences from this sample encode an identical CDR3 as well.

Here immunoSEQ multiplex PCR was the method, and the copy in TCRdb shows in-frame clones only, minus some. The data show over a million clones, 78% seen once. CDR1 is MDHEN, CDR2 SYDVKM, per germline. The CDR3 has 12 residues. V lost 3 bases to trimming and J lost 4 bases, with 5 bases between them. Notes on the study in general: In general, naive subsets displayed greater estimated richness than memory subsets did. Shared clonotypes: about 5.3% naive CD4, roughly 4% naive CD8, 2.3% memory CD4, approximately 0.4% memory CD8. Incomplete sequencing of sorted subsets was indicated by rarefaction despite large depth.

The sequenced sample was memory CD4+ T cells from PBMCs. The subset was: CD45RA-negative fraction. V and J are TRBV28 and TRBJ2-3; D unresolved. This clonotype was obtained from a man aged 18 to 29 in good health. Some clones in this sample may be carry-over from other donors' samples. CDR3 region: CASSFWADTQYF. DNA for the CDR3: TGTGCCAGCAGTTTCTGGGCAGATACGCAGTATTTT.